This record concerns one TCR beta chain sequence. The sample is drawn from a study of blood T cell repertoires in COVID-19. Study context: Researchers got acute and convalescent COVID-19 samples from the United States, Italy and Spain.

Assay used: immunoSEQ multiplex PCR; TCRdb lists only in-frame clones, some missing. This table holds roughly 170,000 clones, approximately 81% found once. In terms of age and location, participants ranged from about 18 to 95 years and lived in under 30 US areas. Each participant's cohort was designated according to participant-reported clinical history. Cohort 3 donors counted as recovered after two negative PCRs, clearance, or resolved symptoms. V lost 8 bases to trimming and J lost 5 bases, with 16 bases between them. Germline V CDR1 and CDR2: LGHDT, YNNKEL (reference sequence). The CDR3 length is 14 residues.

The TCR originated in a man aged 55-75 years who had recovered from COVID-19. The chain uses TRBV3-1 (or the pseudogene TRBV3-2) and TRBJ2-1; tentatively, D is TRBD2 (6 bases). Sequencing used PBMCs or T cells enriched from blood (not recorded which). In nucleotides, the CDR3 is TGTGCCAGCGGCAAGGGACTGCTTGACAATGAGCAGTTCTTC. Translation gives CASGKGLLDNEQFF.